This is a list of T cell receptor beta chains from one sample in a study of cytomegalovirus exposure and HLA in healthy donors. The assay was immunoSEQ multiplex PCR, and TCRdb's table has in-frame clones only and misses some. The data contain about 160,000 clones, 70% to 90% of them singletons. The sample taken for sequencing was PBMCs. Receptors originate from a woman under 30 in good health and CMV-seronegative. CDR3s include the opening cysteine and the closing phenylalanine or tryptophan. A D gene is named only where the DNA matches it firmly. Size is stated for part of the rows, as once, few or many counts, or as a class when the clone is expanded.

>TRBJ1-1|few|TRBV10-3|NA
TGTGCCATCACCGAACAGCCTATGAACACTGAAGCTTTCTTT
CAITEQPMNTEAFF
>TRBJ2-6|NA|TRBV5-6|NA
TGTGCCAGCACCTGGACAGCTGGGGCCAACGTCCTGACTTTC
CASTWTAGANVLTF
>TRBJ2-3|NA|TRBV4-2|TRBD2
TGTGCCAGCACGCCGCGACTAGCGGGAGGGTTGGTAGATACGCAGTATTTT
CASTPRLAGGLVDTQYF
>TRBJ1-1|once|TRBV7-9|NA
TGTGCCAGCAGCTTTCCGCGAGGACAGTCGAACACTGAAGCTTTCTTT
CASSFPRGQSNTEAFF
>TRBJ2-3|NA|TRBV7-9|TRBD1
TGTGCCAGCAGCCTGGGACAGATTGGCACAGATACGCAGTATTTT
CASSLGQIGTDTQYF
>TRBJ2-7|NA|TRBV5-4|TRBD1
TGTGCCAGCAGCCGGGACAGGGTGGACGAGCAGTACTTC
CASSRDRVDEQYF
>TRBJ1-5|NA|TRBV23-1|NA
TGCGCCAGCAGTCACAACCGACAAAATTCTAGCAATCAGCCCCAGCATTTT
CASSHNRQNSSNQPQHF
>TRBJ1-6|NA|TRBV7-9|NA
TGTGCCAGCAGCTTTGATTCTCGGGTGTCACCCCTCCACTTT
CASSFDSRVSPLHF
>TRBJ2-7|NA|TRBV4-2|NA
TGTGCCAGCAGCCGTTCCCGATCAGGGACCTACGAGCAGTACTTC
CASSRSRSGTYEQYF
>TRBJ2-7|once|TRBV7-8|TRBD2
TGTGCCAGCAGCTTAGTGTTTTCTAGCGGGAGGACAGCGTACGAGCAGTACTTC
CASSLVFSSGRTAYEQYF
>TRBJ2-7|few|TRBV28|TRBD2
TGTGCCAGCAGTTTGGGCGGGAGTTTCTTCTACGAGCAGTACTTC
CASSLGGSFFYEQYF
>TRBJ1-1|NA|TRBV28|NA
TGTTATACTACCCGCGGAAGAAACACTGAAGCTTTCTTT
CYTTRGRNTEAFF
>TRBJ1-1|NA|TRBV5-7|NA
TGTGCCACCTTCTTGTGCCCAATCACAGTATCGCTAATGAACACTGAAGCTTTCTTT
CATFLCPITVSLMNTEAFF
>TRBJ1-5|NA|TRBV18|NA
TGTGCCAGCTCACCTACAGGGTATCAGCCCCAGCATTTT
CASSPTGYQPQHF
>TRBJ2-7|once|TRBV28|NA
TGTGCCAGCAGATCACAGGGACGTCTCGAGCAGTACTTC
CASRSQGRLEQYF
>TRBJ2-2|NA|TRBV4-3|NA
TGCGCCAGCAGCCAAGTTGGGGGCTCGAACACCGGGGAGCTGTTTTTT
CASSQVGGSNTGELFF
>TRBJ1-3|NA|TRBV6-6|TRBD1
TGTGCCAGCAGTTACGGACAGGGTCTCGCTGGAAACACCATATATTTT
CASSYGQGLAGNTIYF
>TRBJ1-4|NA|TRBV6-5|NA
TGTGCCAGCAGTTACGGGAGGGAAGAGAAACTGTTTTTT
CASSYGREEKLFF
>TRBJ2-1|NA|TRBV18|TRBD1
TGTGCCAGCGCGACTACCAGGGACAGAGCAAACAATGAGCAGTTCTTC
CASATTRDRANNEQFF
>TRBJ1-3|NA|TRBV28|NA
TGTGCCAGCATCACGGACAGTTTCTCTGGAAACACCATATATTTT
CASITDSFSGNTIYF
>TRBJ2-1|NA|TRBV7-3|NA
TGTGCCAGCAGCGGGGGCAGCTCCTACAATGAGCAGTTCTTC
CASSGGSSYNEQFF
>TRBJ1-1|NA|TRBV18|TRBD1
TGTGCCAGCTCACCACGGGACAGCTCGAACACTGAAGCTTTCTTT
CASSPRDSSNTEAFF
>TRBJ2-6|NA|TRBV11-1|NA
TGTGCCAGCAGCTTCGGGGGAGCTGGGGCCAACGTCCTGACTTTC
CASSFGGAGANVLTF
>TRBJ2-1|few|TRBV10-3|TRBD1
TGTGCCATCATGGGGACAGGAACCAATGAGCAGTTCTTC
CAIMGTGTNEQFF
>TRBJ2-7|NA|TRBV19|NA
TGTGCCAGTAGTATCACATACTCCTACGAGCAGTACTTC
CASSITYSYEQYF
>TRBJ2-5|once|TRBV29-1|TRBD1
TGCAGCGGCAGGGACAGGGGATTCCAAGAGACCCAGTACTTC
CSGRDRGFQETQYF
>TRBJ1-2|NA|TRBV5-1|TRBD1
TGCGCCAGCAGGCGGGACAGGCTCGGCTATGGCTACACCTTC
CASRRDRLGYGYTF
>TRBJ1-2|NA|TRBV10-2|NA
TGCGCCAGCAGAGAGGGACGGACTTCGGAGGGCTACACCTTC
CASREGRTSEGYTF
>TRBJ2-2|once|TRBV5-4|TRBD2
TGTGCCAGCAGCTTAGGACTAGCGGGAGGCACCGGGGAGCTGTTTTTT
CASSLGLAGGTGELFF
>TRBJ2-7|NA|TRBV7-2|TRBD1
TGTGCCAGCAGCTCCAGGGACAGCCTAGGGAATTACGAGCAGTACTTC
CASSSRDSLGNYEQYF
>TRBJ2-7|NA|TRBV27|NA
TGTGCCAGCAGTTACACAGGGTCCGACTCCTACGAGCAGTACTTC
CASSYTGSDSYEQYF
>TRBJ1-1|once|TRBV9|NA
TGTGCCAGCAGCGTAGCCCAGGGGAAAGGCACTGAAGCTTTCTTT
CASSVAQGKGTEAFF
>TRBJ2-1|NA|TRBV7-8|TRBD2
TGTGCCAGCCAACCGGGACTAGCGGACAATGAGCAGTTCTTC
CASQPGLADNEQFF
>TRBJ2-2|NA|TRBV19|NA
TGTGCCAGTAGTATTTTATCCGGGGAGCTGTTTTTT
CASSILSGELFF
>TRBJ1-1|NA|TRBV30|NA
TGTGCCTGGAAGACAGCCATGAACACTGAAGCTTTCTTT
CAWKTAMNTEAFF
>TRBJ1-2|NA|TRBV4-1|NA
TGCGCCAGCAGCCAATTCATAGTGGCCCCGGCTCCCCCTCAGAGGAACTATGGCTACACCTTC
CASSQFIVAPAPPQRNYGYTF
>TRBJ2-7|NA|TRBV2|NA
TGTGCCAGCAGTGAGATACGGCAGGGCGAGCAGTACTTC
CASSEIRQGEQYF
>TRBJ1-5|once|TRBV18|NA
TGTGCCAGCTCACCGACCGGGACTCCGGAGAGGCCCCAGCATTTT
CASSPTGTPERPQHF
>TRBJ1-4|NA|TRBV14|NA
TGTGCCAGCAGCCAAGTTTCAGGGATGAAACTGTTTTTT
CASSQVSGMKLFF
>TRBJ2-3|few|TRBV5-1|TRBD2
TGCGCCAGCAGCCCCTTGCGAGCGGGAGTAACAGATACGCAGTATTTT
CASSPLRAGVTDTQYF
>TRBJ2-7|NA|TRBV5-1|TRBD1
TGCGCCAGCAGCTTTAGGCCGACAGGGCAATTCTACGAGCAGTACTTC
CASSFRPTGQFYEQYF
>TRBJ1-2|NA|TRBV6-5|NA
TGTGCCAGCAGGGAGACAGTGGGCTATGGCTACACCTTC
CASRETVGYGYTF
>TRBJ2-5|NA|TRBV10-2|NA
TGCGCCAGCAGCGGAGGGAGAGGCGAGACCCAGTACTTC
CASSGGRGETQYF
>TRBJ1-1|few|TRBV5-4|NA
TGTGCCAGCAGCTTTGCGAACAGGGTCACTGAAGCTTTCTTT
CASSFANRVTEAFF
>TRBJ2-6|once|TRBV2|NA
TGTGCCAGCAGTCTCACTGGAGGGGCCGGGGCCAACGTCCTGACTTTC
CASSLTGGAGANVLTF